The 21 T cell receptor beta chains in this list originate from one sample, sequenced in a study of blood T cell repertoires in COVID-19. TCRdb's table, derived via immunoSEQ multiplex PCR, lists solely in-frame clones and lacks some. Found here are tens of thousands of clones, around 90% of them singletons; the top ten hold 5.4%. The sample was peripheral blood. The receptors were gathered from a man in his sixties with acute or convalescent COVID-19.

The J gene is TRBJ1-2, the V gene TRBV6-6; the match to TRBD1 covers 12 bases. The CDR3 is 16 residues long. V dropped 3 bases and J dropped 8; count of bases not matched to a gene: 10. The V gene's germline CDR1 is MNHNY and CDR2 SVGAGI (reference sequence). The CDR3 reads CASSYSPGQGAEGYTF. As DNA, the CDR3 is TGTGCCAGCAGTTATTCACCGGGACAGGGGGCGGAGGGCTACACCTTC.

The V and J genes are TRBV7-2 and TRBJ1-1; the D gene is possibly TRBD1 (6 bases). Trimming took 1 base from V and 3 from J, leaving 12 bases between them. Germline values: CDR1 SGHTA, CDR2 FQGNSA. The CDR3 length is 15 residues. The CDR3 DNA follows: TGTGCCAGCAGCTTAGGCAGGGCAGGGGACACTGAAGCTTTCTTT. This encodes CASSLGRAGDTEAFF. The full variable domain, completed using reference TRBV7-2 and TRBJ1-1, is GAGVSQSPSNKVTEKGKDVELRCDPISGHTALYWYRQSLGQGLEFLIYFQGNSAPDKSGLPSDRFSAERTGGSVSTLTIQRTQQEDSAVYLCASSLGRAGDTEAFFGQGTRLTVV.

The gene calls are TRBV27 and TRBJ2-5; 8 bases fit TRBD1. CDR1 is MNHEY, CDR2 SMNVEV, per germline (reference sequence). The CDR3 covers 18 residues. V shed 6 bases and J 4 bases; nucleotides not matched to a gene: 19. The CDR3 nucleotides are TGTGCCAGCAGCCCCTTGGGAGGACAGGGATTAAGTCGAGAGACCCAGTACTTC. Translating gives CASSPLGGQGLSRETQYF.

This clone was observed a handful of times. The rearrangement uses TRBV9 and TRBJ1-1, with unresolved D. In germline, CDR1 is SGDLS, CDR2 YYNGEE. The V end lost 4 bases, the J end lost 3 bases, and 7 bases lay between the germline ends. The CDR3 totals 12 residues. This CDR3 is CASSLGDTEAFF. The DNA for the CDR3 is TGTGCCAGCAGCTTGGGCGACACTGAAGCTTTCTTT.

The chain combines TRBV6-1 with TRBJ2-7; D is uncertain. V lost 2 bases and J lost 5, with 13 bases in between. The CDR3 is 14 residues long. The germline gives CDR1 MNHNS, CDR2 SASEGT. The CDR3 DNA reads as TGTGCCAGCAGTGAAAGACAAGGTTCGCACGAGCAGTACTTC. Its translation is CASSERQGSHEQYF.

This rearrangement joins TRBV6-2 or TRBV6-3 to TRBJ1-2; 7 bases map to TRBD1. This CDR3 comprises 13 residues. The trim removed 2 bases at V and 6 bases at J, leaving 3 bases unmatched. In germline, CDR1 is MNHEY, CDR2 SVGEGT. The CDR3 reads CASSYQTGNGYTF. CDR3 coding DNA: TGTGCCAGCAGTTACCAGACAGGGAATGGCTACACCTTC.

V gene TRBV10-1 combines with J gene TRBJ2-2; D gene ambiguous. The CDR3 is 14 amino acids. Germline-derived CDR1 and CDR2 are WNHNN and SYGVQD (reference sequence). Trimming stripped 0 bases from V and 7 bases from J, with 9 bases between. The chain's CDR3 is CASSESISGGELFF. In nucleotides, the CDR3 is TGCGCCAGCAGTGAGTCGATATCGGGCGGGGAGCTGTTTTTT.

This chain connects TRBV6-5 to TRBJ2-3, with 7 bases fitting TRBD2. The CDR3 is made up of 14 amino acids. Germline V gene sequence: CDR1 MNHEY, CDR2 SVGAGI. The V gene end was trimmed by 6 bases and the J gene end by 7 bases; junction bases not matched to a gene: 10. The CDR3 sequence: CASSQTREANTQYF. CDR3 coding DNA: TGTGCCAGCAGCCAAACCCGGGAGGCCAATACGCAGTATTTT.

This clone was detected once. The rearrangement links TRBV4-2 to TRBJ2-4; 7 nucleotides line up with TRBD2. Germline values: CDR1 LGHNA, CDR2 YNFKEQ. The CDR3 totals 12 residues. The junction had 5 bases not matched to a gene; V was cut back by 8 bases and J by 7 bases. The DNA of the CDR3 is TGTGCCAGCGGGGAGGGGAGGAACATTCAGTACTTC. It translates to CASGEGRNIQYF.

The J gene is TRBJ2-7, the V gene TRBV5-6; 7 bases are a match to TRBD1. The germline gives CDR1 SGHDT, CDR2 YYEEEE. With V trimmed by 0 bases and J by 3 bases, 3 bases remained unmatched. The CDR3 is 14 residues long. CDR3 coding DNA: TGTGCCAGCAGCTTGGGACAGGGAAACTACGAGCAGTACTTC. This translates into CASSLGQGNYEQYF.

CDR3 region: CASSAGGPYNEQFF. The CDR3 DNA reads TGTGCCAGCTCCGCCGGGGGGCCCTACAATGAGCAGTTCTTC. V gene TRBV18 combines with J gene TRBJ2-1; possible D gene TRBD2, 7 bases. CDR3 size: 14 residues. V was cut by 6 bases and J by 2 bases, with 11 bases left in between. Germline V CDR1 and CDR2: KGHSH, LQKENI. The variable domain in full, with the rest retrieved from reference TRBV18 and TRBJ2-1, is NAGVMQNPRHLVRRRGQEARLRCSPMKGHSHVYWYRQLPEEGLKFMVYLQKENIIDESGMPKERFSAEFPKEGPSILRIQQVVRGDSAAYFCASSAGGPYNEQFFGPGTRLTVL.

This clone was detected only a few times. This CDR3 reads CASSVGGTDTEAFF. The DNA of the CDR3 is TGTGCCAGCAGCGTCGGAGGGACCGACACTGAAGCTTTCTTT. J is TRBJ1-1 and V is TRBV9; perhaps TRBD1 as D (5 bases). Trimming pared 2 bases from V and 3 bases from J, leaving 11 bases between. Germline V gene lookup returns CDR1 SGDLS and CDR2 YYNGEE. CDR3 size: 14 residues.

The chain has TRBV19 and TRBJ1-1; D gene uncertain. Trimming took 3 bases from V and 5 from J, leaving 16 bases between them. In germline, CDR1 is LNHDA, CDR2 SQIVND (reference sequence). CDR3 length equals 15 residues. CDR3 nucleotides: TGTGCCAGTAGTATCCAACCCGATTCGGGGACTGAAGCTTTCTTT. It yields the protein CASSIQPDSGTEAFF.

The chain links TRBV25-1 to TRBJ1-5; 8 nucleotides agree with TRBD1. V trimming: 6 bases; J trimming: 5 bases; junction bases outside the gene matches: 9. The CDR3 has 15 residues. Germline V gives CDR1 MGHDK, CDR2 SYGVNS. For the CDR3, the DNA is TGTGCCAGCAGCCAGACAGGGGTTGGGCATCAGCCCCAGCATTTT. This codes for CASSQTGVGHQPQHF.

The chain couples TRBV10-3 to TRBJ1-1; D gene uncertain. In germline, CDR1 is ENHRY, CDR2 SYGVKD. The CDR3 is 14 residues long. V lost 2 bases to trimming and J lost 0 bases, with 7 bases between them. CDR3 amino acids: CAISEGQMNTEAFF. The CDR3 DNA reads TGTGCCATCAGTGAGGGTCAGATGAACACTGAAGCTTTCTTT.

This clone was counted only a few times. The V call is TRBV12-1, the J call TRBJ2-7; the table's D call, TRBD1, has no DNA check behind it. TRBV12-1 is a recognized pseudogene. The CDR3 runs 15 residues. The CDR3 DNA reads as TGTGCCAGCAGCATCCGGGACAGGGGTTCCTACGAGCAGTACTTC. It translates to CASSIRDRGSYEQYF.

V gene TRBV9 combines with J gene TRBJ2-3; 8 bases map to TRBD2. Germline V lookup: CDR1 SGDLS, CDR2 YYNGEE. The CDR3 is 16 amino acids. With V trimmed by 0 bases and J by 2 bases, 5 bases remained unmatched. CDR3 sequence reads: CASSVVGAGVTDTQYF. The DNA for the CDR3 is TGTGCCAGCAGCGTAGTGGGAGCGGGAGTCACAGATACGCAGTATTTT.

The chain carries TRBV2 and TRBJ1-4, with TRBD1 matching over 9 bases. The CDR3 is made up of 14 amino acids. J gave up 8 bases and V 6 bases, and 7 bases lay outside the gene matches. Germline V gives CDR1 SNHLY, CDR2 FYNNEI. The CDR3 DNA is TGTGCCAGCAGCGTAACCGGGACAGGGGAAAAACTGTTTTTT. Translation: CASSVTGTGEKLFF.

The chain links TRBV4-3 to TRBJ2-1, with D perhaps matching TRBD2 (6 bases). CDR1 LGHNA and CDR2 YSLEER come from the germline V gene. The CDR3 loop spans 16 amino acids. Trimming took 0 bases from V and 4 from J, leaving 13 bases between them. The CDR3 region is CASSQDEPGGYNEQFF. CDR3 in DNA: TGCGCCAGCAGCCAAGATGAGCCAGGAGGGTACAATGAGCAGTTCTTC.

The gene calls are TRBV5-1 and TRBJ1-2, with TRBD1 as a possible D gene (6 bases). Germline V gene sequence: CDR1 SGHRS, CDR2 YFSETQ. The CDR3 is 16 amino acids. The V and J ends lost 4 bases and 2 bases respectively, with 18 bases between them. CDR3 DNA sequence: TGCGCCAGCAGCCCCCCGGGGGGGGCCATCAACTATGGCTACACCTTC. It yields the protein CASSPPGGAINYGYTF. Full variable domain (remainder filled in from reference TRBV5-1 and TRBJ1-2): KAGVTQTPRYLIKTRGQQVTLSCSPISGHRSVSWYQQTPGQGLQFLFEYFSETQRNKGNFPGRFSGRQFSNSRSEMNVSTLELGDSALYLCASSPPGGAINYGYTFGSGTRLTVV.

This chain joins TRBV7-8 and TRBJ1-6; the D gene is possibly TRBD1 (5 bases). The CDR3 has 18 residues. Trimming removed 5 bases at V and 0 bases at J, with 17 bases between. Per the germline V gene, CDR1 is SGHVS and CDR2 is FQNEAQ. In DNA, the CDR3 is TGTGCCAGCAGCCCCGGGGCAGGGACTCTCTCCTATAATTCACCCCTCCACTTT. Amino acid sequence: CASSPGAGTLSYNSPLHF.